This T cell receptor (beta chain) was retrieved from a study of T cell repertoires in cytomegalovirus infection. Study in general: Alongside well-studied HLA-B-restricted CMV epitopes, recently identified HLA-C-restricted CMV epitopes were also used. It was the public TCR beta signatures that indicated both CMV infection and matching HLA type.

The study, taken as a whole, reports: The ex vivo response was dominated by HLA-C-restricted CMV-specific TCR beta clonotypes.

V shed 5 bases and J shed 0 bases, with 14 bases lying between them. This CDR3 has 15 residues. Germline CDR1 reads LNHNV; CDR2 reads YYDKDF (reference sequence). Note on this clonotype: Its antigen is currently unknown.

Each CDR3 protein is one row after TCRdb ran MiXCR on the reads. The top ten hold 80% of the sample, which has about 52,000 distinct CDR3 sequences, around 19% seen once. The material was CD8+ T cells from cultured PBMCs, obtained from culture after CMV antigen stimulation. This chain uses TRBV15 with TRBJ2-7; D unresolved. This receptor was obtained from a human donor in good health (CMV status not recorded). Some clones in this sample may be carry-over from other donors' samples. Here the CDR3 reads CATSHTRTASYEQYF. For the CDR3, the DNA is TGTGCCACCAGCCACACCCGGACGGCCTCCTACGAGCAGTACTTC.